The rows below give T cell receptor beta chains drawn from one sample of a study of blood T cell repertoires in COVID-19. Profiled with immunoSEQ multiplex PCR; TCRdb holds only in-frame clones, not every one. Counted here are roughly 290,000 clones, about 85% occurring once; the ten biggest clones make up approximately 0.94%. Sequenced material: peripheral blood. Receptors originate from a human donor with COVID-19, enrolled during active disease. The donor label of this sample is uncertain. Both conserved end residues are part of each CDR3. Each record gives: clone size, J gene, V gene, D gene, CDR3 DNA, CDR3 protein. A D gene is named only where the DNA matches it firmly. The listing skips clone size in some rows; elsewhere it reads once, few, many or a size class.

clone size: once; J gene: TRBJ1-4; V gene: TRBV6-5; D gene: TRBD1; CDR3 DNA: TGTGCCAGCAGGAAAACAGGGGGCGGGAGTGAAAAACTGTTTTTT; CDR3 protein: CASRKTGGGSEKLFF
clone size: -; J gene: TRBJ1-5; V gene: TRBV7-2; D gene: TRBD1; CDR3 DNA: TGTGCCAGCAGCCAAGCCGCGCAGGGGGCGTATCAGCCCCAGCATTTT; CDR3 protein: CASSQAAQGAYQPQHF
clone size: few; J gene: TRBJ2-3; V gene: TRBV5-4; D gene: TRBD1; CDR3 DNA: TGTGCCAGCAGCCCGGACAGGGGGTGGACAGATACGCAGTATTTT; CDR3 protein: CASSPDRGWTDTQYF
clone size: -; J gene: TRBJ2-1; V gene: TRBV3-1/TRBV3-2; D gene: -; CDR3 DNA: TGTGCCAGCAGCCAAGATCACAGGGCCTACAATGAGCAGTTCTTC; CDR3 protein: CASSQDHRAYNEQFF
clone size: -; J gene: TRBJ1-3; V gene: TRBV7-9; D gene: -; CDR3 DNA: TGTGCCAGCAGCTTAGGGACCTCCTATTTAACGGGAGGAAACACCATATATTTT; CDR3 protein: CASSLGTSYLTGGNTIYF
clone size: -; J gene: TRBJ2-3; V gene: TRBV11-3; D gene: -; CDR3 DNA: TGTGCCAGCAGCCCCCAGGGGGCGACCGGGGGGTCCGCAGATACGCAGTATTTT; CDR3 protein: CASSPQGATGGSADTQYF
clone size: once; J gene: TRBJ1-5; V gene: TRBV21-1; D gene: -; CDR3 DNA: TGTGCCAGCAGCGGACCGGGACAGCGACCACCCAATCAGCCCCAGCATTTT; CDR3 protein: CASSGPGQRPPNQPQHF
clone size: -; J gene: TRBJ1-2; V gene: TRBV27; D gene: -; CDR3 DNA: TGTGCCAGCAGTGGTCGGGATTGGGGTAACTATGGCTACACCTTC; CDR3 protein: CASSGRDWGNYGYTF
clone size: few; J gene: TRBJ2-3; V gene: TRBV7-2; D gene: TRBD2; CDR3 DNA: TGTGCCAGCAGCGGAGTAGCGGGAGGCGGCACAGATACGCAGTATTTT; CDR3 protein: CASSGVAGGGTDTQYF
clone size: -; J gene: TRBJ2-2; V gene: TRBV5-1; D gene: -; CDR3 DNA: TGCGCCAGCAGCTTTACGGGGGACGGCGGGGAGCTGTTTTTT; CDR3 protein: CASSFTGDGGELFF
clone size: -; J gene: TRBJ2-3; V gene: TRBV19; D gene: TRBD2; CDR3 DNA: TGTGCCAGTAGTCTTCGGACTAGCGGTACAGATACGCAGTATTTT; CDR3 protein: CASSLRTSGTDTQYF
clone size: -; J gene: TRBJ1-1; V gene: TRBV18; D gene: -; CDR3 DNA: TGTGCCAGCTCCCCCCCGGGTTCAGGGTTGAGAACTGAAGCTTTCTTT; CDR3 protein: CASSPPGSGLRTEAFF
clone size: -; J gene: TRBJ2-7; V gene: TRBV6-2/TRBV6-3; D gene: TRBD2; CDR3 DNA: TGTGCCAGCAGCCGGACTAGCGGGAGGGCCGGAGCAGACTTC; CDR3 protein: CASSRTSGRAGADF
clone size: -; J gene: TRBJ1-2; V gene: TRBV14; D gene: -; CDR3 DNA: TGTGCCAGCAGCCGATCAGAAAACTATGGCTACACCTTC; CDR3 protein: CASSRSENYGYTF
clone size: -; J gene: TRBJ2-6; V gene: TRBV5-8; D gene: TRBD1; CDR3 DNA: TGTGCCAGCAGCCTTGCTACAGGGGCGGGTGGGGCCAACGTCCTGACTTTC; CDR3 protein: CASSLATGAGGANVLTF
clone size: -; J gene: TRBJ1-5; V gene: TRBV6-1; D gene: -; CDR3 DNA: TGTGCCAGCAGTGAAAAGAGGACAGCAGGCCAGCCCCAGCATTTT; CDR3 protein: CASSEKRTAGQPQHF
clone size: -; J gene: TRBJ2-5; V gene: TRBV7-2; D gene: TRBD2; CDR3 DNA: TGTGCCAGCAGCTTAGACACTAGCGGGCCCCAAGAGACCCAGTACTTC; CDR3 protein: CASSLDTSGPQETQYF
clone size: -; J gene: TRBJ1-2; V gene: TRBV6-6; D gene: TRBD1; CDR3 DNA: TGTGCCAGCAGCATAAGCGGACAGGGATCCTACACCTTC; CDR3 protein: CASSISGQGSYTF
clone size: -; J gene: TRBJ1-1; V gene: TRBV25-1; D gene: -; CDR3 DNA: TGTGCCAGCACCAGGGACACTGAAGCTTTCTTT; CDR3 protein: CASTRDTEAFF
clone size: -; J gene: TRBJ2-1; V gene: TRBV7-2; D gene: TRBD2; CDR3 DNA: TGTGCCAGCACCCAATTCACATTCTCGGGAGGGCCGGACGATGAGCAGTTCTTC; CDR3 protein: CASTQFTFSGGPDDEQFF
clone size: -; J gene: TRBJ1-5; V gene: TRBV7-2; D gene: -; CDR3 DNA: TGTGCCAGCAGCTACGGGACTTTCCTTAGCAATCAGCCCCAGCATTTT; CDR3 protein: CASSYGTFLSNQPQHF
clone size: -; J gene: TRBJ2-1; V gene: TRBV11-3; D gene: TRBD1; CDR3 DNA: TGTGCCAGCAGCTCGACCCTGGGACAGAGCTACAATGAGCAGTTCTTC; CDR3 protein: CASSSTLGQSYNEQFF
clone size: -; J gene: TRBJ1-3; V gene: TRBV5-1; D gene: -; CDR3 DNA: TGCGCCAGCAGCTTACAGAGCCAGACTGGAAACACCATATATTTT; CDR3 protein: CASSLQSQTGNTIYF
clone size: once; J gene: TRBJ2-5; V gene: TRBV27; D gene: -; CDR3 DNA: TGTGCCAGCAGTTTATCAGAACGCGAAGAGACCCAGTACTTC; CDR3 protein: CASSLSEREETQYF
clone size: -; J gene: TRBJ2-1; V gene: TRBV28; D gene: -; CDR3 DNA: TGTGCCAGCATCAACGGAGGGTCTTATTACAATGAGCAGTTCTTC; CDR3 protein: CASINGGSYYNEQFF
clone size: -; J gene: TRBJ1-5; V gene: TRBV19; D gene: TRBD1; CDR3 DNA: TGTGCCAGTAGTGCCGGACAGGGAATGTGGCAGCCCCAGCATTTT; CDR3 protein: CASSAGQGMWQPQHF
clone size: -; J gene: TRBJ2-2; V gene: TRBV2; D gene: TRBD1; CDR3 DNA: TGTGCCAGCAACAACGTACAGGGGGCAATGACCGGGGAGCTGTTTTTT; CDR3 protein: CASNNVQGAMTGELFF
clone size: -; J gene: TRBJ1-1; V gene: TRBV6-2/TRBV6-3; D gene: -; CDR3 DNA: TGTGCCAGCAGTGCGCTGAAAGGGAGGGCCACTGAAGCTTTCTTT; CDR3 protein: CASSALKGRATEAFF
clone size: few; J gene: TRBJ1-6; V gene: TRBV4-1; D gene: -; CDR3 DNA: TGCGCCAGCAGCCAAGGCTCGACCCCACTGACAGGACCCCCCCACTTT; CDR3 protein: CASSQGSTPLTGPPHF
clone size: -; J gene: TRBJ1-2; V gene: TRBV6-2/TRBV6-3; D gene: -; CDR3 DNA: TGTGCCAGCAGTTGGACCGGGACACTCGATGGCTACACCTTC; CDR3 protein: CASSWTGTLDGYTF
clone size: -; J gene: TRBJ2-1; V gene: TRBV29-1; D gene: -; CDR3 DNA: TGCAGCGTTGATCCGGGGTCCCCCTACAATGAGCAGTTCTTC; CDR3 protein: CSVDPGSPYNEQFF
clone size: -; J gene: TRBJ2-1; V gene: TRBV9; D gene: TRBD2; CDR3 DNA: TGTGCCAGCAGCGTAGGTGGAGTAGCGGGCTCCTACAATGAGCAGTTCTTC; CDR3 protein: CASSVGGVAGSYNEQFF
clone size: -; J gene: TRBJ1-5; V gene: TRBV7-2; D gene: -; CDR3 DNA: TGTGCCAGCAGCTTAGCGGGGGGAACGGGTCAGCCCCAGCATTTT; CDR3 protein: CASSLAGGTGQPQHF
clone size: -; J gene: TRBJ2-3; V gene: TRBV27; D gene: -; CDR3 DNA: TGTGCCAGCAGTCCCCTCGGGACAGATACGCAGTATTTT; CDR3 protein: CASSPLGTDTQYF
clone size: -; J gene: TRBJ2-1; V gene: TRBV9; D gene: TRBD2; CDR3 DNA: TGTGCCAGCAGCGTAGCTAGCGGGAGCTCCAATGAGCAGTTCTTC; CDR3 protein: CASSVASGSSNEQFF
clone size: -; J gene: TRBJ2-1; V gene: TRBV6-6; D gene: TRBD2; CDR3 DNA: TGTGCCAGCAGTCCCGGCGGACGACTAGCGGCCTTTGCTAACTACAATGAGCAGTTCTTC; CDR3 protein: CASSPGGRLAAFANYNEQFF
clone size: -; J gene: TRBJ1-5; V gene: TRBV24-1; D gene: -; CDR3 DNA: TGTGCCACCAGTGTTCGGGAGCCCCAGCATTTT; CDR3 protein: CATSVREPQHF
clone size: -; J gene: TRBJ2-7; V gene: TRBV7-6; D gene: -; CDR3 DNA: TGTGCCAGCAGCTTAGCAGGGGACTCCTACGAGCAGTACTTC; CDR3 protein: CASSLAGDSYEQYF
clone size: -; J gene: TRBJ2-1; V gene: TRBV5-8; D gene: TRBD2; CDR3 DNA: TGTGCCAGCAGCCCGAGGACTAGCGGCTACAATGAGCAGTTCTTC; CDR3 protein: CASSPRTSGYNEQFF
clone size: -; J gene: TRBJ2-1; V gene: TRBV18; D gene: -; CDR3 DNA: TGTGCCAGCTCTTCCGGTAGCGATTGGGGTGAGCAGTTCTTC; CDR3 protein: CASSSGSDWGEQFF
clone size: -; J gene: TRBJ1-5; V gene: TRBV19; D gene: -; CDR3 DNA: TGTGCCAGTATTCCAGGTTATAGCAATCAGCCCCAGCATTTT; CDR3 protein: CASIPGYSNQPQHF
clone size: -; J gene: TRBJ1-1; V gene: TRBV14; D gene: TRBD1; CDR3 DNA: TGTGCCAGCAGCCCGGACAGGGAGGACACTGAAGCTTTCTTT; CDR3 protein: CASSPDREDTEAFF
clone size: -; J gene: TRBJ2-3; V gene: TRBV7-2; D gene: -; CDR3 DNA: TGTGCCAGCAGCTCCAATGCCGGGGGCACAGATACGCAGTATTTT; CDR3 protein: CASSSNAGGTDTQYF